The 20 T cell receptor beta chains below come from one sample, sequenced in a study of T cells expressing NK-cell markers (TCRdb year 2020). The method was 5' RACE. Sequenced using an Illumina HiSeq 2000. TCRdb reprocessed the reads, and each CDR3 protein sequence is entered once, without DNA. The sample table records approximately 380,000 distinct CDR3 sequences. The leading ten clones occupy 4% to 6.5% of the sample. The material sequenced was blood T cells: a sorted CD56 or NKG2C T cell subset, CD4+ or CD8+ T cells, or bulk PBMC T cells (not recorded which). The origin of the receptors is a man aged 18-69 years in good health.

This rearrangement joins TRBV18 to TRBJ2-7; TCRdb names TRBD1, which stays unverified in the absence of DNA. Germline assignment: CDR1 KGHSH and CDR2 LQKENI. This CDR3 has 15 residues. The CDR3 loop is CASSPRQGVLYEQYF.

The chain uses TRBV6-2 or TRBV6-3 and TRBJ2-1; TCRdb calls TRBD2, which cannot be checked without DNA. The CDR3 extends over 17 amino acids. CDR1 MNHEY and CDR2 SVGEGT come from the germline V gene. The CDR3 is CASRRRLAGLPYNEQFF.

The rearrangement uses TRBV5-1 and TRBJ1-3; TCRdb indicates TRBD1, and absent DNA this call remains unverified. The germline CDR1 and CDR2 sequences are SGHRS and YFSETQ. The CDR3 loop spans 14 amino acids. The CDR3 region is CASSPDISGNTIYF.

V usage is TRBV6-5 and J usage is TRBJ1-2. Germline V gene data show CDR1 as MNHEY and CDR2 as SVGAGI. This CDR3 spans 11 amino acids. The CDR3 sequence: CASIGFYGYTF.

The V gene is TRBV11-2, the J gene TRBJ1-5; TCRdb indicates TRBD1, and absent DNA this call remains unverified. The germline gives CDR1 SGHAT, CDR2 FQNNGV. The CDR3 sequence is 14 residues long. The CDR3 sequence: CASSLLGGNQPQHF.

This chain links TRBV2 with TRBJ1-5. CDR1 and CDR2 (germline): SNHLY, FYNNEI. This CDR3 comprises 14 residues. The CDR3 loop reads CASRTDGSVSPQHF.

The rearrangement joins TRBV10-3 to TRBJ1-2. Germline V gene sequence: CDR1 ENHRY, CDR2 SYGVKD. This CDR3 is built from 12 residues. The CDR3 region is CAISQGNKLDTF.

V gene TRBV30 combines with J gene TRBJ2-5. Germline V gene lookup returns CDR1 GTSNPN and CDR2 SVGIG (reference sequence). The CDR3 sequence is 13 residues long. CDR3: CAGAETYQETQYF.

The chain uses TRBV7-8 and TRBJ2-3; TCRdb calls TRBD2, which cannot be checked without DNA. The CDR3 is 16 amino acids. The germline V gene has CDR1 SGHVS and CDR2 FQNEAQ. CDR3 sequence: CASRSLVALGPDTQYF.

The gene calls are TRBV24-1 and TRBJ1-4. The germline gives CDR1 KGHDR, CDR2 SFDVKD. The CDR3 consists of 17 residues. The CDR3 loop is CATRLPNWNEKSEKLFF.

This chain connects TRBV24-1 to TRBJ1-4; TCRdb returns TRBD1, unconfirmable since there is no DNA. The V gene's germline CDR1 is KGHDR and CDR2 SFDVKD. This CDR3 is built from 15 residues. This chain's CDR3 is CATSDPSKGREKLFF.

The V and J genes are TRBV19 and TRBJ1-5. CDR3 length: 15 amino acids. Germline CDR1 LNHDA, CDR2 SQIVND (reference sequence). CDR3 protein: CASSRLQTTNQPQHF.

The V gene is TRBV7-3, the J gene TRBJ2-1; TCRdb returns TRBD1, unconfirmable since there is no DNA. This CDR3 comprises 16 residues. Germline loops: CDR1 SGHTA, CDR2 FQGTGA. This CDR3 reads CASSLRGGPSYNEQFF.

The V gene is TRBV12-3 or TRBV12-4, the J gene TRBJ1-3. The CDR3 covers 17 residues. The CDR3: CASSFPPVRASGNTIYF.

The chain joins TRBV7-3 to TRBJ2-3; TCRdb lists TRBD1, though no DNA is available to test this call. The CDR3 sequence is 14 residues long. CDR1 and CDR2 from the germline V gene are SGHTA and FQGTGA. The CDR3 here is CASSVGQGMDTQYF.

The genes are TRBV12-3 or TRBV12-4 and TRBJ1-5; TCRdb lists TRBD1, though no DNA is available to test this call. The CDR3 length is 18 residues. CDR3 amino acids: CASSFVLRQGTFAQPQHF.

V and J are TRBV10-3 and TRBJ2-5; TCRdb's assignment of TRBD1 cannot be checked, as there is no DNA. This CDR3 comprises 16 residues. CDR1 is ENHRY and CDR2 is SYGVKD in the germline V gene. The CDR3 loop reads CAISSPGGGSKLDQYF.

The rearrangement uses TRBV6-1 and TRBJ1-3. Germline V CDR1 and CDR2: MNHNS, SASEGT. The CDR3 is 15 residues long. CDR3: CASRTTAPSGNTIYF.

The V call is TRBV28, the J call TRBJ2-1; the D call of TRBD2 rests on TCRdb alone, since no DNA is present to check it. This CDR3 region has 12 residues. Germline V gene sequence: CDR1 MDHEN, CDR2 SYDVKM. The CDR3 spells CASSLRGRKQFF.

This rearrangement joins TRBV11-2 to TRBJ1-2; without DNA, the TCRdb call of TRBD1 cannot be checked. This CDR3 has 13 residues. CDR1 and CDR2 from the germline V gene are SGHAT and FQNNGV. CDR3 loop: CASSLGRIYGYTF.